The rows below give T cell receptor beta chains drawn from one sample of a study of blood T cell repertoires in COVID-19. This table comes from immunoSEQ multiplex PCR, and its TCRdb copy is limited to in-frame clones, with some not included. This table has 65,000 or so clones, about nine tenths appearing once. Material: peripheral blood. The receptors were sampled from a man aged 45-65 years with active COVID-19. CDR3s include the opening cysteine and the closing phenylalanine or tryptophan. A D gene is named only where the DNA matches it firmly. Where a row states a size, it is once, few, many or the class of an expanded clone; other rows omit it.

-	TRBV7-2	-	TRBJ1-6	CASSYQGTNSPLHF	TGTGCCAGCAGCTATCAGGGAACTAATTCACCCCTCCACTTT
TRBD2	TRBV7-8	once	TRBJ2-4	CASSLYRTSGGKNIQYF	TGTGCCAGCAGCTTATATCGGACTAGCGGGGGCAAAAACATTCAGTACTTC
TRBD1	TRBV5-4	few	TRBJ2-7	CASSWDRSSYEQYF	TGTGCCAGCAGCTGGGACAGGTCCTCCTACGAGCAGTACTTC
-	TRBV28	-	TRBJ2-5	CASSPLTGPSQETQYF	TGTGCCAGCAGTCCCCTCACAGGGCCCTCCCAAGAGACCCAGTACTTC
-	TRBV27	-	TRBJ2-2	CASSLSVSLTGELFF	TGTGCCAGCAGTTTATCGGTCTCACTCACCGGGGAGCTGTTTTTT
TRBD1	TRBV6-5	-	TRBJ1-1	CASRFRGLGSEAFF	TGTGCCAGCCGTTTTAGGGGGCTAGGCTCTGAAGCTTTCTTT
-	TRBV9	-	TRBJ1-4	CASSDTATNEKLFF	TGTGCCAGCTCGGACACAGCAACTAATGAAAAACTGTTTTTT
-	TRBV5-1	medium-sized	TRBJ1-6	CASSQEDNSPLHF	TGCGCCAGCAGCCAGGAAGATAATTCACCCCTCCACTTT
-	TRBV28	-	TRBJ2-3	CASKSATGAITQYF	TGTGCCAGCAAGAGTGCCACGGGAGCGATTACGCAGTATTTT
-	TRBV12-1	-	TRBJ2-5	CASSLLDCKQETQYF	TGTGCCAGCAGCTTGCTGGACTGCAAGCAAGAGACCCAGTACTTC
-	TRBV2	-	TRBJ2-2	CASSEDSNTGELFF	TGTGCCAGCAGTGAAGACAGTAACACCGGGGAGCTGTTTTTT
-	TRBV10-3	-	TRBJ1-5	CAISGSHTGPVDQPQHF	TGTGCCATCAGTGGTTCACACACTGGGCCCGTAGATCAGCCCCAGCATTTT
TRBD1	TRBV7-9	-	TRBJ2-3	CASSPGGQGSDTQYF	TGTGCCAGCAGCCCCGGGGGACAGGGGTCAGATACGCAGTATTTT
-	TRBV18	-	TRBJ1-3	CASSLGRESGNTIYF	TGTGCCAGCTCACTAGGACGGGAGTCTGGAAACACCATATATTTT
TRBD1	TRBV6-5	-	TRBJ2-1	CASRPTGLDSNEQFF	TGTGCCAGCAGACCGACAGGGTTGGATAGCAATGAGCAGTTCTTC
-	TRBV11-2	-	TRBJ2-5	CASSLQAGFAGTQYF	TGTGCCAGCAGCTTACAGGCGGGGTTCGCCGGGACCCAGTACTTC
-	TRBV3-1/TRBV3-2	-	TRBJ1-1	CASSQGGSGYTEAFF	TGTGCCAGCAGCCAAGGGGGCTCTGGATACACTGAAGCTTTCTTT
-	TRBV19	-	TRBJ1-4	CASSLDDGEKLFF	TGTGCCAGTAGCCTAGATGACGGAGAAAAACTGTTTTTT
-	TRBV7-8	-	TRBJ1-1	CASRSRGDTEAFF	TGTGCCAGCAGGTCCCGCGGGGACACTGAAGCTTTCTTT
-	TRBV5-1	once	TRBJ2-7	CASSPGGEVSYEQYF	TGCGCCAGCAGCCCCGGCGGGGAAGTATCCTACGAGCAGTACTTC
TRBD1	TRBV6-5	-	TRBJ2-5	CASNGQGQETQYF	TGTGCCAGCAACGGACAGGGACAAGAGACCCAGTACTTC
TRBD2	TRBV5-1	-	TRBJ2-2	CASSPRLAGGTGELFF	TGCGCCAGCAGCCCCCGACTAGCGGGAGGGACCGGGGAGCTGTTTTTT
-	TRBV6-5	few	TRBJ2-7	CASRGALHEQYF	TGTGCCAGCAGGGGGGCCCTCCACGAGCAGTACTTC
-	TRBV12-3/TRBV12-4	-	TRBJ1-1	CASRTSGGDEAFF	TGTGCCAGCAGGACCTCGGGGGGAGATGAAGCTTTCTTT
TRBD2	TRBV7-8	-	TRBJ2-1	CASSSAFGGRLSNEQFF	TGTGCCAGCAGCTCCGCATTCGGCGGGAGACTAAGCAATGAGCAGTTCTTC
-	TRBV5-4	-	TRBJ2-7	CASSLRTNEQYF	TGTGCCAGCAGCTTGAGGACTAACGAGCAGTACTTC
TRBD1	TRBV4-2	-	TRBJ1-5	CASSQGSQGVGNQPQHF	TGTGCCAGCAGCCAAGGTAGTCAGGGGGTAGGAAATCAGCCCCAGCATTTT
-	TRBV6-5	-	TRBJ2-3	CASTRGPSRDTQYF	TGTGCCAGCACCCGGGGTCCCTCCCGAGATACGCAGTATTTT
-	TRBV9	-	TRBJ2-1	CASSTRPSSYNEQFF	TGTGCCAGCAGCACCCGCCCGAGCTCCTACAATGAGCAGTTCTTC
TRBD1	TRBV5-4	-	TRBJ1-5	CASSPGTGWNQPQHF	TGTGCCAGCAGCCCCGGGACAGGGTGGAATCAGCCCCAGCATTTT
TRBD2	TRBV7-7	once	TRBJ2-1	CASSSTLAGGPEEQFF	TGTGCTAGCAGCTCTACACTAGCGGGGGGGCCGGAGGAGCAGTTCTTC
-	TRBV19	-	TRBJ1-5	CASSVGRGEGSNQPQHF	TGTGCCAGTAGTGTCGGACGAGGGGAGGGGAGCAATCAGCCCCAGCATTTT
-	TRBV20-1	-	TRBJ1-4	CSASRGANEKLFF	TGCAGTGCTAGTAGGGGTGCTAATGAAAAACTGTTTTTT
-	TRBV11-2	-	TRBJ2-1	CASGRGERMDEQFF	TGTGCCAGCGGTCGCGGCGAAAGAATGGATGAGCAGTTCTTC
TRBD1	TRBV5-5	few	TRBJ2-7	CASTTAPGQGREQYF	TGTGCCAGCACCACCGCTCCGGGACAGGGCCGGGAGCAGTACTTC
-	TRBV10-3	-	TRBJ1-5	CAISRELNSNQPQHF	TGTGCCATCAGCCGGGAGTTGAATAGCAATCAGCCCCAGCATTTT
-	TRBV11-2	-	TRBJ2-7	CASSLERGVLAYEQYF	TGTGCCAGCAGCTTAGAACGTGGGGTACTAGCCTACGAGCAGTACTTC
-	TRBV27	-	TRBJ1-1	CASSFGGDTEAFF	TGTGCCAGCAGTTTCGGAGGGGACACTGAAGCTTTCTTT
-	TRBV10-2	-	TRBJ2-7	CASRKPQGLGEQYF	TGCGCCAGCAGGAAGCCACAGGGTTTGGGAGAGCAGTACTTC
TRBD2	TRBV9	-	TRBJ2-1	CASSVSGGRDEQFF	TGTGCCAGCAGCGTGAGCGGGGGTAGAGATGAGCAGTTCTTC
-	TRBV20-1	-	TRBJ2-1	CSASRAAAQFF	TGCAGTGCTAGTCGCGCGGCGGCACAGTTCTTC
TRBD2	TRBV9	-	TRBJ2-3	CASSVGLAGVTDTQYF	TGTGCCAGCAGCGTCGGACTAGCGGGAGTTACAGATACGCAGTATTTT
-	TRBV28	-	TRBJ2-2	CASSAPGGGGELFF	TGTGCCAGCAGTGCCCCGGGGGGCGGTGGGGAGCTGTTTTTT
-	TRBV5-1	-	TRBJ1-1	CASSWTQGGTEAFF	TGCGCCAGCAGCTGGACGCAGGGTGGGACTGAAGCTTTCTTT
-	TRBV7-8	-	TRBJ1-1	CASSFLVSTEAFF	TGTGCCAGCAGCTTCCTTGTGAGCACTGAAGCTTTCTTT
TRBD1	TRBV27	few	TRBJ2-7	CASSFTGTGDYEQYF	TGTGCCAGCAGTTTCACCGGGACAGGAGACTACGAGCAGTACTTC